This T cell receptor beta chain was retrieved from a study of blood T cell repertoires in COVID-19 (dated by TCRdb to about 2020). For the study in its entirety: Collaborator samples came from the United States, Italy and Spain and covered acute and convalescent phases of COVID-19. Subjects who had been exposed to COVID-19, were actively infected with it, or had recovered from it provided the deeply sampled blood TCRbeta repertoires that made up the dataset. The samples were drawn from the first 160 participants of the ongoing ImmuneRACE study and from some 1,300 subjects provided by 6 global collaborators. Where available, HLA class I and class II types were taken from metadata supplied by the sample provider and were not determined by assay-based typing. Nearly every sample came with metadata listing a de-identified subject ID, COVID-19 status, age in years and sex. The prospective study material was composed of cDNA or gDNA derived from T cells, B-cell-depleted T cells, or PBMCs. The repertoires were released in a freely available public database intended as a resource for research on the immune response to SARS-CoV-2.

TCRbeta CDR3 regions were amplified from genomic DNA using the immunoSEQ Assay, a bias-controlled multiplex PCR. The study's processing was this. The number of nucleated cells in each sample was estimated by amplification of reference gene primers within the assay. To quantify the absolute abundance of each unique TCRbeta CDR3 rearrangement, sequence reads were collapsed and filtered. For each sample, productive Simpson clonality was calculated as the square root of Simpson's diversity index over productive rearrangements. This is the immuneACCESS table as TCRdb keeps it, with only in-frame sequences that have V and J called. A part of the clones is gone; compared with another copy, unresolved V genes explain less than half, and the rest is unexplained. V and J calls and clone size are copied from that table; D and trimming were computed from the DNA. The sample table shows a few hundred thousand clones, and around four fifths are seen once. Clones ranked in the top ten supply about 1.2% of the sample.

The collaborating institutions used their own protocols to collect whole blood in K2EDTA tubes. Collaborator samples were shipped for TCRbeta analysis as frozen whole blood, isolated PBMCs, or DNA extracted from either sample type. General conclusions and limits of the study: The quantity of clinical and demographic metadata differed by source and by participant and was supplied without curation.

Turning to this clone: No cognate antigen has been identified for it. Within one base of it there is no much larger clone, and no base qualities were kept.

This receptor was identified in a woman aged 45-59 years with acute or convalescent COVID-19. The sequenced sample was peripheral blood.

In nucleotide form, the sequence is TGTGCCAGCAGCCCTGGGACTAGCGGGAGGGAGACCCAGTACTTC. Its protein product is CASSPGTSGRETQYF. The chain is encoded by TRBV14 joined to TRBJ2-5; TRBD2 matches 15 bases in the middle. CDR1 and CDR2, per the germline V gene, are SGHDN and FVKESK. The CDR3 measures 15 amino acids from cysteine to phenylalanine. Only CDR3 DNA remains: 45 bases, in frame from the first base. Germline trimming: 4 bases from V, 5 bases from J; junction bases outside gene matches: 2. The full variable domain, with segments outside the CDR3 supplied by the reference TRBV14 and TRBJ2-5 proteins, appears as EAGVTQFPSHSVIEKGQTVTLRCDPISGHDNLYWYRRVMGKEIKFLLHFVKESKQDESGMPNNRFLAERTGGTYSTLKVQPAELEDSGVYFCASSPGTSGRETQYFGPGTRLLVL.